The source of this TCR beta chain is a study of human CD8 memory T cell subsets. TCR beta was sequenced from UMI-tagged 5' RACE libraries. TCRdb reanalyzed the 5' RACE reads and collapses them to one entry per CDR3 protein, without DNA. The sample has over 5,500 distinct CDR3 sequences. Broader study findings: Diversity in stem-like memory and precursor exhausted T cells was similarly high, unlike effector memory cells. Stem-like memory and precursor exhausted T cell repertoires had very little in common with each other.

Turning to this clonotype: Its matching antigen is unknown.

Germline assignment: CDR1 MDHEN and CDR2 SYDVKM. The CDR3 runs 15 residues. Total CD8+ T cells came from negative magnetic enrichment. RNA was obtained from duplicate vials of some 150,000 sorted CD8+ T cells per subset. This receptor was obtained from a human donor in good health. The specimen sequenced was CD8+ T cells from PBMCs. V and J are TRBV28 and TRBJ2-1. This CDR3 is CASSFRGSSYNEQFF.